These 25 T cell receptor beta chains share one sample of origin, sequenced in a study of persistence of HIV-infected CD4 T cells. Sequencing used immunoSEQ version 4 in survey mode. Sequencing was performed with immunoSEQ multiplex PCR; in TCRdb, only in-frame clones are kept and a portion is missing. The table lists fewer than 40,000 clones, roughly 70% of them singletons, with more than 1.3% in the top ten. The stimulus was an HIV-1 Gag 15-mer peptide pool, 0.85 to 1 ug/peptide/mL. Sorting selected CD4+ T cells upregulating both CD40 ligand and CD69. These receptors lack a known antigen. This sample comprised CD4+ T cells sorted from PBMCs after roughly 20-hour stimulation, obtained from a patient who received antiretroviral therapy. The receptor source for this set is an adult man with HIV who was CMV-seropositive.

This chain joins TRBV24-1 and TRBJ2-1; TRBD1 matches at 9 bases. This CDR3 is built from 14 residues. Germline trimming cut 8 bases from V and 5 bases from J; bases unmatched to any gene: 6. The germline V gene encodes CDR1 KGHDR and CDR2 SFDVKD. The CDR3 spells CATTGTGYNNEQFF. The CDR3 DNA sequence: TGTGCCACCACCGGGACAGGGTATAACAATGAGCAGTTCTTC.

The genes are TRBV28 and TRBJ1-4, with 7 bases lining up with TRBD1. The CDR3 runs to 15 residues. The V gene's germline CDR1 is MDHEN and CDR2 SYDVKM. V shed 6 bases and J 4 bases; nucleotides not matched to a gene: 8. In DNA form, the CDR3 reads TGTGCCAGCAGCCCTTCGACAGGGATTAATGAAAAACTGTTTTTT. This encodes CASSPSTGINEKLFF.

The chain recombines TRBV19 with TRBJ2-3; unclear D gene. Looked up from germline, CDR1 is LNHDA and CDR2 is SQIVND (reference sequence). The CDR3 spans 14 residues. V was cut by 4 bases and J by 1 base, with 9 bases left in between. CDR3 in amino acids: CASSSGVGTDTQYF. CDR3 sequence (DNA): TGTGCCAGTAGTAGTGGGGTTGGCACAGATACGCAGTATTTT.

The chain employs TRBV12-3 or TRBV12-4 and TRBJ2-3; unclear D gene. CDR3 length: 12 amino acids. The germline V and J ends were trimmed by 3 bases and 6 bases, with 7 bases remaining between them. The CDR3 nucleotides are TGTGCCAGCAGTTTGACCAGGGATACGCAGTATTTT. Translated: CASSLTRDTQYF.

The V and J genes are TRBV9 and TRBJ2-3; 10 bases align to TRBD2. V shed 3 bases and J 5 bases; nucleotides not matched to a gene: 12. CDR3 size: 17 residues. Germline CDR1 reads SGDLS; CDR2 reads YYNGEE. CDR3 amino acids: CASSANRAGGQGDTQYF. Written as DNA, the CDR3 is TGTGCCAGCAGCGCCAACCGAGCGGGGGGGCAGGGAGATACGCAGTATTTT.

This chain connects TRBV28 to TRBJ1-5, with D unclear. V lost 1 base to trimming and J lost 7 bases, with 8 bases between them. The CDR3 covers 13 residues. Germline V gene data show CDR1 as MDHEN and CDR2 as SYDVKM. As DNA, the CDR3 is TGTGCCAGCAGTTTATCCGGGAACCAGCCCCAGCATTTT. This encodes CASSLSGNQPQHF. Complete variable domain (other parts from reference TRBV28 and TRBJ1-5): DVKVTQSSRYLVKRTGEKVFLECVQDMDHENMFWYRQDPGLGLRLIYFSYDVKMKEKGDIPEGYSVSREKKERFSLILESASTNQTSMYLCASSLSGNQPQHFGDGTRLSIL.

V is TRBV19 and J is TRBJ2-3, with 8 bases aligning to TRBD2. Germline trimming cut 5 bases from V and 0 bases from J; bases unmatched to any gene: 7. Germline CDR1 reads LNHDA; CDR2 reads SQIVND (reference sequence). The CDR3 loop spans 16 amino acids. CDR3 in DNA: TGTGCCAGTAGTCCCCTCGCGGGGGGTAGCACAGATACGCAGTATTTT. This translates into CASSPLAGGSTDTQYF.

The chain uses TRBV7-9 and TRBJ1-6; D is undetermined. The CDR3 contains 14 residues. Germline CDR1 is SEHNR and CDR2 is FQNEAQ (reference sequence). The V gene lost 1 base and the J gene lost 10 bases, with 11 bases spanning the gap. The CDR3: CASSLGFVESPLHF. The DNA of the CDR3 is TGTGCCAGCAGCTTAGGGTTTGTAGAGTCACCCCTCCACTTT.

The rearrangement joins TRBV9 to TRBJ2-2, with 7 nucleotides matching TRBD2. The CDR3 has 13 residues. With V trimmed by 9 bases and J by 1 base, 3 bases remained unmatched. Per germline, CDR1 SGDLS and CDR2 YYNGEE. As DNA, the CDR3 is TGTGCCACAAGCGGGGAGAACACCGGGGAGCTGTTTTTT. It is translated as CATSGENTGELFF. Filled out from reference TRBV9 and TRBJ2-2, the complete variable domain reads DSGVTQTPKHLITATGQRVTLRCSPRSGDLSVYWYQQSLDQGLQFLIQYYNGEERAKGNILERFSAQQFPDLHSELNLSSLELGDSALYFCATSGENTGELFFGEGSRLTVL.

The V gene is TRBV12-3 or TRBV12-4, the J gene TRBJ2-3; D gene uncertain. The V gene lost 5 bases and the J gene lost 6 bases, with 9 bases spanning the gap. The CDR3 contains 12 residues. The CDR3 DNA is TGTGCCAGCAGTCCATTAAGGGATACGCAGTATTTT. Its protein is CASSPLRDTQYF.

This rearrangement joins TRBV6-5 to TRBJ2-7; 9 positions agree with TRBD2. The V and J ends lost 5 bases and 1 base, in that order; junction bases with no gene match: 6. The germline CDR1 and CDR2 sequences are MNHEY and SVGAGI. The CDR3 spans 15 residues. The CDR3: CASSLLAGASYEQYF. The DNA of the CDR3 is TGTGCCAGCAGTCTCTTAGCGGGGGCTTCCTACGAGCAGTACTTC.

This clone showed up just once. This chain links TRBV28 with TRBJ2-3; D is perhaps TRBD1 (5 bases). The CDR3 has 14 amino acids. Germline loops: CDR1 MDHEN, CDR2 SYDVKM. V dropped 4 bases and J dropped 1 base, with 9 bases sitting between them. CDR3 protein: CASSWGRGTDTQYF. In nucleotides, the CDR3 is TGTGCCAGCAGTTGGGGCCGGGGCACAGATACGCAGTATTTT.

In its sample, this clone was seen once. V is TRBV10-3 and J is TRBJ2-1; 9 nucleotides match TRBD2. CDR3 length: 12 amino acids. V shed 11 bases and J 4 bases; nucleotides not matched to a gene: 3. Per germline, CDR1 ENHRY and CDR2 SYGVKD. As DNA, the CDR3 is TGTGCCGGCGGGGGGGAATACAATGAGCAGTTCTTC. Its protein product is CAGGGEYNEQFF.

The chain couples TRBV19 to TRBJ2-2; 7 nucleotides align to TRBD2. Germline CDR1 LNHDA, CDR2 SQIVND (reference sequence). The CDR3 spans 16 residues. The V segment lost 8 bases and the J segment 0 bases; nucleotides outside the gene matches: 9. The CDR3 region is CASFPTGGSNTGELFF. The CDR3 DNA follows: TGTGCCAGTTTTCCTACGGGGGGTTCGAACACCGGGGAGCTGTTTTTT.

This clone has more than one count but fewer than ten. The chain carries TRBV6-6 and TRBJ2-2; D is unresolved. Trimming left V 7 bases short and J 0 bases short, with 6 bases between. This CDR3 comprises 13 residues. CDR1 and CDR2 from the germline V gene are MNHNY and SVGAGI (reference sequence). For the CDR3, the DNA is TGTGCCAGCAACGGACCGAACACCGGGGAGCTGTTTTTT. Translating it yields CASNGPNTGELFF.

This clone was observed once. The V call is TRBV5-1, the J call TRBJ1-4; TRBD1 might be the D (5 bases). CDR3 length: 15 amino acids. The germline V gene encodes CDR1 SGHRS and CDR2 YFSETQ. The V end lost 0 bases, the J end lost 8 bases, and 14 bases lay between the germline ends. CDR3: CASSLGAGVGEKLFF. In DNA form, the CDR3 reads TGCGCCAGCAGCTTGGGAGCGGGGGTTGGGGAAAAACTGTTTTTT.

The V call is TRBV5-1, the J call TRBJ2-2, with D possibly TRBD1 on 6 matching bases. V shed 4 bases and J shed 3 bases, with 10 bases lying between them. Germline values: CDR1 SGHRS, CDR2 YFSETQ. The CDR3 contains 14 residues. The CDR3 nucleotides are TGCGCCAGCAGCACGGGACATGACACCGGGGAGCTGTTTTTT. Its protein is CASSTGHDTGELFF.

The CDR3 DNA reads TGCGCCAGCAGCCGACAGACGGGACCAGGCGAGCAGTACTTC. Translating it yields CASSRQTGPGEQYF. This chain connects TRBV4-1 to TRBJ2-7; D is tentatively TRBD1 or TRBD2 (5 bases each). The V end was cut by 4 bases, the J end by 6 bases, with 16 bases between. Germline lookup yields CDR1 MGHRA and CDR2 YSYEKL. The CDR3 consists of 14 residues.

This clone has only one observation. The chain is built from TRBV20-1 and TRBJ2-3; no reliable D call. The CDR3 has 16 amino acids. Germline loops: CDR1 DFQATT, CDR2 SNEGSKA (reference sequence). V was pared by 3 bases and J by 1 base, with 17 bases between. The CDR3 sequence is CSASDSWGGGTDTQYF. The CDR3 DNA is TGCAGTGCTAGTGACTCCTGGGGTGGTGGCACAGATACGCAGTATTTT.

The chain employs TRBV9 and TRBJ2-2; TRBD2 matches at 12 bases. Trimming removed 0 bases from V and 4 bases from J; junction bases left unmatched: 1. The CDR3 spans 16 residues. Germline assignment: CDR1 SGDLS and CDR2 YYNGEE. CDR3 residues: CASSVELAGGTGELFF. CDR3 coding DNA: TGTGCCAGCAGCGTAGAACTAGCGGGGGGCACCGGGGAGCTGTTTTTT.

V gene TRBV5-4 combines with J gene TRBJ2-1, with D possibly being TRBD1 or TRBD2 (5 bases each). Germline loops: CDR1 SGHNT, CDR2 YYREEE (reference sequence). The CDR3 runs 16 residues. The germline V and J ends were trimmed by 0 bases and 6 bases, with 16 bases remaining between them. The CDR3, as DNA: TGTGCCAGCAGCTTGGTCGCAGGGAGCGCTCTCAATGAGCAGTTCTTC. This gives the protein CASSLVAGSALNEQFF.

The V and J genes are TRBV24-1 and TRBJ1-2; TRBD1 aligns across 10 bases. CDR1 and CDR2 (germline): KGHDR, SFDVKD. The CDR3 contains 15 residues. With 4 bases clipped from V and 7 bases from J, the junction kept 8 bases outside the gene matches. CDR3 in amino acids: CATSDRDRGLGGYTF. CDR3 nucleotides: TGTGCCACCAGTGACCGTGACAGGGGGCTTGGTGGCTACACCTTC.

The chain combines TRBV18 with TRBJ1-3; 11 bases agree with TRBD1. CDR1 is KGHSH, CDR2 LQKENI, per germline. The trim removed 0 bases at V and 1 base at J, leaving 5 bases unmatched. The CDR3 runs 18 residues. DNA for the CDR3: TGTGCCAGCTCACCACCCAGGACAGGGGGCACATCTGGAAACACCATATATTTT. Its translation is CASSPPRTGGTSGNTIYF. The full variable domain, completed using reference TRBV18 and TRBJ1-3, is NAGVMQNPRHLVRRRGQEARLRCSPMKGHSHVYWYRQLPEEGLKFMVYLQKENIIDESGMPKERFSAEFPKEGPSILRIQQVVRGDSAAYFCASSPPRTGGTSGNTIYFGEGSWLTVV.

The chain has TRBV28 and TRBJ2-1; 9 bases match TRBD1. This CDR3 is 15 amino acids long. Germline CDR1 and CDR2: MDHEN and SYDVKM. V lost 2 bases and J lost 7; bases outside the gene matches: 6. CDR3 region: CASSLKQGARNEQFF. The CDR3 nucleotides are TGTGCCAGCAGTTTAAAACAGGGGGCTCGGAATGAGCAGTTCTTC.

The chain couples TRBV5-1 to TRBJ2-7, with TRBD1 matching over 7 bases. CDR3 length: 15 residues. With V trimmed by 4 bases and J by 2 bases, 9 bases remained unmatched. Looked up from germline, CDR1 is SGHRS and CDR2 is YFSETQ. The CDR3 is CASSPDRVGAYEQYF. CDR3 coding DNA: TGCGCCAGCAGCCCCGACAGGGTGGGGGCCTACGAGCAGTACTTC.